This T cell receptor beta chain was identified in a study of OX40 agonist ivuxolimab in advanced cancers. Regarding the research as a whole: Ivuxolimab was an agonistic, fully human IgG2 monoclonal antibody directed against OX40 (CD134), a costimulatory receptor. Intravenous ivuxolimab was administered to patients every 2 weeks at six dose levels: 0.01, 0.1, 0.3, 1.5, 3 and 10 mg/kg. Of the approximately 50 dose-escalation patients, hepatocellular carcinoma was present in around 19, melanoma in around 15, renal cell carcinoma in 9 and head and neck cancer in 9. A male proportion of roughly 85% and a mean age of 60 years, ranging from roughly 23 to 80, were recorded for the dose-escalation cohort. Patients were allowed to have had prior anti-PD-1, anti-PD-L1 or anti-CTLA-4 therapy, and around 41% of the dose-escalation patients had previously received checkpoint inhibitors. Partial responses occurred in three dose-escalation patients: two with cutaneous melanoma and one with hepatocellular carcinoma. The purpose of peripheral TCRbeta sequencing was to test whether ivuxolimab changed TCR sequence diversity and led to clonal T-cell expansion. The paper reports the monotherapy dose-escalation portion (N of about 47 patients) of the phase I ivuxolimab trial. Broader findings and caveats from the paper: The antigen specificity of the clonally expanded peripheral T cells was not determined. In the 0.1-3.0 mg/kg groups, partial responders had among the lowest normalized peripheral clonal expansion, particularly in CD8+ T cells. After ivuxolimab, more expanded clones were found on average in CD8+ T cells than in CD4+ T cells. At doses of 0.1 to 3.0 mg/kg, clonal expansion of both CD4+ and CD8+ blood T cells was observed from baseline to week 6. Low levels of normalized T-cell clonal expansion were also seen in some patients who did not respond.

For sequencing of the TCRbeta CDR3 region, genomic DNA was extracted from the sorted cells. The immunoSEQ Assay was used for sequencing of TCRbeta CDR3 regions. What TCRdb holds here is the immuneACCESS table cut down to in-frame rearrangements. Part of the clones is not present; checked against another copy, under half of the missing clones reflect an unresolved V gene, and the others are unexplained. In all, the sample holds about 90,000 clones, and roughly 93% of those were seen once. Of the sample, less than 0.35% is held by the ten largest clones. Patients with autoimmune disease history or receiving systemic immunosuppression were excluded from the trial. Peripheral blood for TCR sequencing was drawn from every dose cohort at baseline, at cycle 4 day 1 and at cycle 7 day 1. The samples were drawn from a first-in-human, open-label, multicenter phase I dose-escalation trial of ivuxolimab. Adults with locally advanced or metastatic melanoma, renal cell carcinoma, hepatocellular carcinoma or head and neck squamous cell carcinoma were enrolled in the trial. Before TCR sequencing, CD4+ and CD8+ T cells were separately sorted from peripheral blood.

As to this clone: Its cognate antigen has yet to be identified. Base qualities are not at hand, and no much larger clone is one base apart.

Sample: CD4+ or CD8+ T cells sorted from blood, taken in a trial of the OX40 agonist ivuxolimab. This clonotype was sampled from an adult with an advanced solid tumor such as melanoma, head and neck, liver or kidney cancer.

The CDR3 protein: CASSFTVGVEFTQYF. At the DNA level, the sequence is TGTGCCAGTAGTTTCACGGTGGGAGTCGAGTTTACGCAGTATTTT. The chain is encoded by TRBV19 joined to TRBJ2-3; D gene: possibly TRBD2, on 5 matching bases. CDR1 and CDR2 were assigned from the germline V gene (reference sequence) as LNHDA and SQIVND. The CDR3 starts with the cysteine, ends with the phenylalanine, and has 15 residues. Kept here is only the CDR3 DNA, which spans 45 bases and is read in frame from base 1. Trimming removed 5 bases from V and 8 bases from J, leaving 20 bases between the germline ends.